A selection of T cell receptor beta chains follows, all from one sample in a study of blood T cells in healthy people across ages. MiXCR, applied by TCRdb to the 5' RACE reads, yields one record per CDR3 protein. The profile shows approximately 690,000 distinct CDR3 sequences, approximately 40% of them singletons. Sample: blood. The receptors originated from a man at least 80 years old in good health. Both conserved end residues are part of each CDR3. The D gene is left open where the match is weak. The size of a clone is reported for some rows only, either as once, few or many, or as a class for expanded clones.

clone size	J gene	V gene	D gene	CDR3 DNA	CDR3 protein
-	TRBJ2-5	TRBV15	-	TGTGCCACGAAAGAGGACCCCGGCTTAGAGACCCAGTACTTC	CATKEDPGLETQYF
-	TRBJ2-7	TRBV28	-	TGTGCCAGCACCCTCCGGCCTGGGGGAGAGGGCGAGCAGTACTTC	CASTLRPGGEGEQYF
-	TRBJ2-2	TRBV4-3	-	TGCGCCAGCAGCCAAGAGACAGCGGCGAACACCGGGGAGCTGTTTTTT	CASSQETAANTGELFF
-	TRBJ2-1	TRBV6-2/TRBV6-3	-	TGTGCCAGCAGTAACGAGCGGATCTCCTACAATGAGCAGTTCTTC	CASSNERISYNEQFF
many	TRBJ1-1	TRBV20-1	-	TGCAGTGCTAGTGGGGCCATGGCTGTGGGCACTGAAGCTTTCTTT	CSASGAMAVGTEAFF
-	TRBJ2-6	TRBV6-1	TRBD1	TGTGCCAGCAGTGATCCGACAGGGTCCAAATCATATTCTGGGGCCAACGTCCTGACTTTC	CASSDPTGSKSYSGANVLTF
many	TRBJ2-3	TRBV29-1	TRBD1	TGCAGCGCCAGGGCAGGGGGCGCAGATACGCAGTATTTT	CSARAGGADTQYF
-	TRBJ1-2	TRBV27	TRBD1	TGTGCCAGCAGTCCAAGGGGGCCTTTCTATGGCTACACCTTC	CASSPRGPFYGYTF
many	TRBJ2-7	TRBV29-1	-	TGCAGCGTTGCTAAAGCGGGTTACGAGCAGTACTTC	CSVAKAGYEQYF
-	TRBJ2-1	TRBV11-3	TRBD1	TGTGCCAGCAGCTTAGGGCCGGGACAGCTCAATGAGCAGTTCTTC	CASSLGPGQLNEQFF
few	TRBJ2-7	TRBV7-2	TRBD2	TGTGCCAGCAGCTCCAATTACGGTAGCGGGAGGATCAACGAGCAGTACTTC	CASSSNYGSGRINEQYF
-	TRBJ2-1	TRBV7-8	TRBD2	TGTGCCAGCAGCGTGACTAGCGGGGGTGAGCAGTTCTTC	CASSVTSGGEQFF
-	TRBJ2-3	TRBV6-5	TRBD2	TGTGCCAGCAGTTTCAGCCTCTCTTCGCGGGGGGCCCCCACAGATACGCAGTATTTT	CASSFSLSSRGAPTDTQYF
-	TRBJ1-2	TRBV20-1	-	TGCAGTGCGGAGTTTTATGGCTACACCTTC	CSAEFYGYTF
many	TRBJ2-1	TRBV7-2	-	TGTGCCAGCAGCTTAGCAGGCGGTGACAATGAGCAGTTCTTC	CASSLAGGDNEQFF
-	TRBJ1-2	TRBV27	-	TGTGCCAGCAGAACATTGGCGGGAACAGACTATGGCTACACCTTC	CASRTLAGTDYGYTF
-	TRBJ1-2	TRBV20-1	-	TGCAGTGCTTCTCACGCCGCTACAGGGAACTATGGCTACACCTTC	CSASHAATGNYGYTF
few	TRBJ1-2	TRBV7-9	TRBD1	TGTGCCAGCAGCCCCCGGGACAGACCTCACACTAACTATGGCTACACCTTC	CASSPRDRPHTNYGYTF
few	TRBJ2-3	TRBV24-1	-	TGTGCCACCAGTGCAACGGACGCTTCAGGTACGCAGTATTTT	CATSATDASGTQYF
-	TRBJ2-3	TRBV6-2/TRBV6-3	TRBD2	TGTGCCAGCAGTTACGGTGCGGGAGGAAGTTCCGATACGCAGTATTTT	CASSYGAGGSSDTQYF
-	TRBJ2-3	TRBV6-2/TRBV6-3	-	TGTGCCAGCAAAATCGAGCGTAGGGATACGCAGTATTTT	CASKIERRDTQYF
-	TRBJ2-1	TRBV29-1	-	TGCAGCGGCCAGACAGAGTACAATGAGCAGTTCTTC	CSGQTEYNEQFF
-	TRBJ2-1	TRBV5-4	TRBD2	TGTGCCAGCAGCTTGGGGCGGGAGCTCCGCAATGAGCAGTTCTTC	CASSLGRELRNEQFF
few	TRBJ2-1	TRBV6-6	-	TGTGCCAGCAGTTACTCCGAGGGTAGTGAGCAGTTCTTC	CASSYSEGSEQFF
-	TRBJ2-3	TRBV6-2/TRBV6-3	TRBD2	TGTGCCAGCAGACCCCGGGGGGGGGGCACAGATACGCAGTATTTT	CASRPRGGGTDTQYF
-	TRBJ2-4	TRBV14	-	TGTGCCAGCAGCCAATCGAGGGGGAGGGGAAACATTCAGTACTTC	CASSQSRGRGNIQYF
few	TRBJ1-2	TRBV20-1	-	TGCAGTGCTAGAGAGACAGATCACTATGGCTACACCTTC	CSARETDHYGYTF
-	TRBJ2-5	TRBV7-2	TRBD2	TGTGCCAGCAGCTTAGCTGAAGGACTAGCGGGAGGACGAGAGACCCAGTACTTC	CASSLAEGLAGGRETQYF
-	TRBJ2-7	TRBV20-1	-	TGCAGTGCTAGGCTAAGAACGGAGCAGTACTTC	CSARLRTEQYF
-	TRBJ2-3	TRBV10-1	-	TGCGCCAGCAGTCTTGGTCCGGGGACAACCACAGATACGCAGTATTTT	CASSLGPGTTTDTQYF
few	TRBJ1-2	TRBV4-2	-	TGTGCCAGCTATGGTCAGTATGGCTACACCTTC	CASYGQYGYTF
many	TRBJ2-7	TRBV10-3	-	TGTGCCGCAAGGGAAGCGGATACCTACGAGCAGTACTTC	CAAREADTYEQYF
few	TRBJ1-2	TRBV6-6	-	TGTGCCAGCAGTTACATCCGGGTCGATAACTATGGCTACACCTTC	CASSYIRVDNYGYTF
-	TRBJ2-1	TRBV29-1	-	TGCAGCGCAGACAGGACACCCTACAATGAGCAGTTCTTC	CSADRTPYNEQFF
-	TRBJ1-1	TRBV6-2/TRBV6-3	-	TGTGCCAGCAGTTACTCGTCACTGGTTTCTGGTGAAGCTTTCTTT	CASSYSSLVSGEAFF
many	TRBJ1-5	TRBV7-2	-	TGTGCCAGCAGCTTAGCCGGGGGGAGCAATCAGCCCCAGCATTTT	CASSLAGGSNQPQHF
-	TRBJ1-4	TRBV20-1	TRBD1	TGCAGTGCAAGGACAGGTGGAAAACTGTTTTTT	CSARTGGKLFF
many	TRBJ2-5	TRBV12-3/TRBV12-4	-	TGTGCCAGCAGTTTAGAGTTGGCGCAAGAGACCCAGTACTTC	CASSLELAQETQYF
-	TRBJ2-1	TRBV5-6	-	TGTGCCAGCACTTTTGCCGGTGGCGGACCCTCCTACAATGAGCAGTTCTTC	CASTFAGGGPSYNEQFF
few	TRBJ1-5	TRBV20-1	TRBD1	TGCAGTGCTAGGTCGACAGGGAATAGCAATCAGCCCCAGCATTTT	CSARSTGNSNQPQHF
-	TRBJ2-3	TRBV9	TRBD2	TGTGCCAGCAGCGTAGTGGGCGGGGGGGCGTATGATACGCAGTATTTT	CASSVVGGGAYDTQYF
-	TRBJ2-1	TRBV7-2	TRBD1	TGTGCCAGCAGCACACCGGGACAGGGGGCCCACAATGAGCAGTTCTTC	CASSTPGQGAHNEQFF
-	TRBJ2-5	TRBV7-2	-	TGTGCCAGCAGCGTAGCCCGGGGGCAAGAGACCCAGTACTTC	CASSVARGQETQYF
-	TRBJ2-1	TRBV7-9	-	TGTGCCAGCAGCCCTCCGGGGGCCTTGGACTCCAGCGGAGAGCAGTTCTTC	CASSPPGALDSSGEQFF
-	TRBJ2-1	TRBV20-1	-	TGCAGTGCTAGAGGTAGCAATGAGCAGTTCTTC	CSARGSNEQFF
few	TRBJ2-1	TRBV29-1	TRBD2	TGCAGCGTTGAACCCCGAAGGGCTAGCGGGAGCTCCTACAATGAGCAGTTCTTC	CSVEPRRASGSSYNEQFF
-	TRBJ2-5	TRBV7-2	-	TGTGCCAGCAGCTTATGGTCTAGCCGCGGACAAGAGACCCGGTACTTC	CASSLWSSRGQETRYF
-	TRBJ2-3	TRBV20-1	TRBD2	TGCAGTGCTAGAGACCCCATGGGTCCTAGCGGGAGGAAACCTAGCACAGATACGCAGTATTTT	CSARDPMGPSGRKPSTDTQYF
-	TRBJ2-5	TRBV20-1	-	TGCAGTGCTAGCGATGACATACAAGAGACCCAGTACTTC	CSASDDIQETQYF
many	TRBJ2-7	TRBV29-1	-	TGCAGCGTTCTAGAGGGGGACGACAGTGAGCAGTACTTC	CSVLEGDDSEQYF
-	TRBJ1-6	TRBV20-1	-	TGCAGTGCTAGAGTGGGGTTCGCCTATAATTCACCCCTCCACTTT	CSARVGFAYNSPLHF
few	TRBJ2-3	TRBV10-1	TRBD2	TGCGCCAGCAGTGAGGGGTCTAGGGCTAGCGGGGGCACAGATACGCAGTATTTT	CASSEGSRASGGTDTQYF
-	TRBJ2-2	TRBV5-1	TRBD1	TGCGCCAGCAGCCGCCGGGACAGGAGTTCGTCCGGGGAGCTGTTTTTT	CASSRRDRSSSGELFF